The 24 T cell receptor beta chains presented below share a single source sample, sequenced in a study of neurological immune-mediated disorders. TCRdb used MiXCR to reprocess the 5' RACE reads, holding one entry per CDR3 protein. The table lists 45,000 to 70,000 distinct CDR3 sequences, approximately 4% of them singletons. The sample taken for sequencing was PBMCs. These receptors were taken from a man aged 45-65 years with multiple sclerosis.

Ten or more counts support this clonotype. CDR3 loop: CASSYRDSYTEAFF. DNA of the CDR3: TGTGCCAGCAGCTACCGGGACAGCTACACTGAAGCTTTCTTT. The chain is built from TRBV6-2 or TRBV6-3 and TRBJ1-1; TRBD1 agrees at 7 bases. Trimming at V came to 6 bases and at J to 3 bases, leaving 7 bases not matched to a gene. Germline CDR1 is MNHEY and CDR2 is SVGEGT. The CDR3 runs 14 residues.

This clonotype appeared many times. This chain links TRBV28 with TRBJ2-7, with 10 positions matching TRBD2. CDR1 and CDR2 from the germline V gene are MDHEN and SYDVKM. The CDR3 runs 15 residues. The V gene end was trimmed by 2 bases and the J gene end by 7 bases; junction bases not matched to a gene: 8. CDR3 coding DNA: TGTGCCAGCAGTTTAACGCTAGCGGGGGTCCGGGAGCAGTACTTC. This translates into CASSLTLAGVREQYF.

There are many counts of this clonotype. The gene calls are TRBV20-1 and TRBJ1-2; 7 bases line up with TRBD1. V lost 4 bases to trimming and J lost 2 bases; unmatched junction nucleotides: 7. There are 14 residues in the CDR3. Germline V gives CDR1 DFQATT, CDR2 SNEGSKA (reference sequence). CDR3: CSATDRIENYGYTF. In DNA, the CDR3 is TGCAGTGCTACGGACAGGATCGAAAACTATGGCTACACCTTC.

This clonotype was seen a handful of times. The rearrangement joins TRBV5-1 to TRBJ2-7; unclear D gene. The CDR3 sequence is 14 residues long. Between the trimmed V and J ends, which lost 1 base and 1 base, there was a span of 9 bases. CDR1 is SGHRS, CDR2 YFSETQ, per germline. As DNA, the CDR3 is TGCGCCAGCAGCTTGCTCGTCGCATCCTACGAGCAGTACTTC. This encodes CASSLLVASYEQYF.

In its sample, this clonotype was seen many times. The chain employs TRBV7-2 and TRBJ2-2; 9 bases map to TRBD1. In germline, CDR1 is SGHTA, CDR2 FQGNSA. The V and J ends lost 6 bases and 4 bases, in that order; junction bases with no gene match: 9. This CDR3 is built from 16 residues. The CDR3 coding sequence is TGTGCCAGCAGAACGTCTTGGACAGGGGCCACCGGGGAGCTGTTTTTT. Translated, it gives CASRTSWTGATGELFF. The full variable domain, with the rest looked up from reference TRBV7-2 and TRBJ2-2, is GAGVSQSPSNKVTEKGKDVELRCDPISGHTALYWYRQSLGQGLEFLIYFQGNSAPDKSGLPSDRFSAERTGGSVSTLTIQRTQQEDSAVYLCASRTSWTGATGELFFGEGSRLTVL.

This clonotype appeared a few times. The V call is TRBV12-3 or TRBV12-4, the J call TRBJ1-1; a weak D match, TRBD1 (6 bases). The ends were cut back, 4 bases at V and 6 bases at J, with 9 bases in the middle. This CDR3 spans 12 amino acids. The CDR3 DNA follows: TGTGCCAGCAGTTCAGGACAGCCTGAAGCTTTCTTT. It encodes CASSSGQPEAFF.

This clonotype was counted ten times or more. This chain connects TRBV28 to TRBJ2-7; 8 bases agree with TRBD1. V trimming: 7 bases; J trimming: 2 bases; junction bases outside the gene matches: 10. Per the germline V gene, CDR1 is MDHEN and CDR2 is SYDVKM. The CDR3 runs 15 residues. For the CDR3, the DNA is TGTGCCAGCACCTCAACGGACAGGGAGGCCTACGAGCAGTACTTC. This translates into CASTSTDREAYEQYF.

The rearrangement joins TRBV2 to TRBJ2-1; D perhaps matches TRBD2 (7 bases). Germline V lookup: CDR1 SNHLY, CDR2 FYNNEI. V lost 8 bases and J 7 bases, leaving 24 bases between the germline ends. The length of the CDR3 is 16 residues. The CDR3 region is CASPGGGGEFSNEQFF. The CDR3 coding sequence is TGTGCCAGCCCAGGAGGGGGGGGGGAGTTTTCGAATGAGCAGTTCTTC.

This clonotype was seen many times. The chain joins TRBV20-1 to TRBJ2-7; D is uncertain. Germline-derived CDR1 and CDR2 are DFQATT and SNEGSKA (reference sequence). V was shortened by 0 bases and J by 0 bases, with 15 bases between the two germline ends. The length of the CDR3 is 16 residues. In DNA form, the CDR3 reads TGCAGTGCTAGAGATAGTCGGTGGGGTAGCTCCTACGAGCAGTACTTC. Translation gives CSARDSRWGSSYEQYF.

Ten or more counts support this clonotype. The rearrangement uses TRBV19 and TRBJ2-3; 9 nucleotides match TRBD1. The CDR3 is 14 residues long. J was trimmed by 4 bases and V by 7 bases; bases with no gene match: 6. Germline V gene data show CDR1 as LNHDA and CDR2 as SQIVND (reference sequence). CDR3 nucleotides: TGTGCCAGTACCGGGACAGGGTGGCCAGATACGCAGTATTTT. Residues: CASTGTGWPDTQYF.

This clonotype was seen at least ten times. CDR3 DNA sequence: TGTGCCAGCAGCGCGACGACAGGGCACTATGGCTACACCTTC. Its protein is CASSATTGHYGYTF. This rearrangement joins TRBV5-5 to TRBJ1-2, with TRBD1 identical over 7 bases. The CDR3 extends over 14 amino acids. Germline CDR1 reads SGHKS; CDR2 reads YYEKEE (reference sequence). Trimming cost V 4 bases and J 3 bases; bases outside gene matches: 6.

This clonotype has a handful of counts. The chain links TRBV20-1 to TRBJ2-7, with 8 positions matching TRBD1. The length of the CDR3 is 14 residues. V was pared by 2 bases and J by 2 bases, with 5 bases of the junction left unmatched. Germline V gene lookup returns CDR1 DFQATT and CDR2 SNEGSKA (reference sequence). The CDR3 DNA reads TGCAGTGCTAGAACGGACAGGGCACCCTACGAGCAGTACTTC. Translation: CSARTDRAPYEQYF.

This clonotype was observed many times. V and J are TRBV5-1 and TRBJ2-1; 10 bases are shared with TRBD2. The J segment lost 5 bases and the V segment lost 2 bases, leaving 10 bases of the junction unmatched. The CDR3 loop spans 17 amino acids. Germline-derived CDR1 and CDR2 are SGHRS and YFSETQ. CDR3 in amino acids: CASSFYVITSGNNEQFF. CDR3 DNA: TGCGCCAGCAGCTTTTACGTTATAACTAGCGGGAACAATGAGCAGTTCTTC.

The CDR3 nucleotides are TGTGCCAGCAGCTTGACACAACGCTACGAGCAGTACTTC. Amino acids: CASSLTQRYEQYF. The V call is TRBV5-6, the J call TRBJ2-7, with unresolved D. V was shortened by 1 base and J by 3 bases, with 8 bases between the two germline ends. CDR3 length equals 13 residues. The germline V gene encodes CDR1 SGHDT and CDR2 YYEEEE. Full variable domain (rest looked up from reference TRBV5-6 and TRBJ2-7): DAGVTQSPTHLIKTRGQQVTLRCSPKSGHDTVSWYQQALGQGPQFIFQYYEEEERQRGNFPDRFSGHQFPNYSSELNVNALLLGDSALYLCASSLTQRYEQYFGPGTRLTVT.

Ten or more counts support this clonotype. The chain's CDR3 is CASSLTTGTGNDEQYF. In nucleotides, the CDR3 is TGCGCCAGCAGCTTGACCACCGGGACAGGGAACGACGAGCAGTACTTC. The chain couples TRBV5-1 to TRBJ2-7, with 9 bases matching TRBD1. V dropped 1 base and J dropped 5; count of bases not matched to a gene: 10. The CDR3 covers 16 residues. The germline CDR1 and CDR2 sequences are SGHRS and YFSETQ.

This clonotype was seen ten or more times. The chain uses TRBV13 and TRBJ2-7; 11 bases match TRBD1. Unmatched junction bases numbered 10, after V lost 9 bases and J lost 3 bases. Germline V lookup: CDR1 PRHDT, CDR2 FYEKMQ (reference sequence). The length of the CDR3 is 15 residues. The CDR3 reads CASAGSGTGGYEQYF. Written as DNA, the CDR3 is TGTGCCAGTGCGGGTAGCGGGACAGGGGGCTACGAGCAGTACTTC.

This clonotype was recorded many times. The rearrangement joins TRBV11-3 to TRBJ2-2; possibly TRBD2 for D (6 bases). CDR1 SGHNT and CDR2 YENEEA come from the germline V gene. The CDR3 is made up of 15 amino acids. Trimming shortened V by 8 bases and J by 0 bases, and 13 bases separated the two germline ends. The CDR3 DNA reads TGTGCCAGCTCGCCTGGGGGGTCGAACACCGGGGAGCTGTTTTTT. This translates into CASSPGGSNTGELFF. Full variable domain (missing parts from reference TRBV11-3 and TRBJ2-2): EAGVVQSPRYKIIEKKQPVAFWCNPISGHNTLYWYLQNLGQGPELLIRYENEEAVDDSQLPKDRFSAERLKGVDSTLKIQPAELGDSAVYLCASSPGGSNTGELFFGEGSRLTVL.

This clonotype was counted many times. This rearrangement joins TRBV27 to TRBJ1-5, with 8 bases matching TRBD1. With 5 bases clipped from V and 7 bases from J, the junction kept 10 bases outside the gene matches. Germline assignment: CDR1 MNHEY and CDR2 SMNVEV (reference sequence). CDR3 length: 15 amino acids. CDR3 in DNA: TGTGCCAGCAGTCCCGGGACAGGTTTATTACAGCCCCAGCATTTT. Translated: CASSPGTGLLQPQHF.

This clonotype came up many times. The chain employs TRBV5-1 and TRBJ2-7; 9 positions match TRBD1. Germline-derived CDR1 and CDR2 are SGHRS and YFSETQ. This CDR3 has 15 residues. J gave up 2 bases and V 4 bases, and 7 bases lay outside the gene matches. CDR3 coding DNA: TGCGCCAGCAGCCGGGGACAGGGTAAAACCTACGAGCAGTACTTC. Translation gives CASSRGQGKTYEQYF.

Concerning this clonotype itself: A read error may be the cause here, since a much bigger clone is one base away. CDR3 nucleotides: TGTGCCAGCAGCTTAAACCGGGACAGAGAAGAGCAGTACTTC. Its translation is CASSLNRDREEQYF. J is TRBJ2-7 and V is TRBV5-8; TRBD1 agrees at 7 bases. Germline CDR1 reads SGHTS; CDR2 reads YDEGEE. The V gene end was trimmed by 2 bases and the J gene end by 7 bases; junction bases not matched to a gene: 9. This CDR3 is 14 amino acids long.

J is TRBJ1-1 and V is TRBV4-1; no definite D call. The CDR3 runs to 14 residues. Looked up from germline, CDR1 is MGHRA and CDR2 is YSYEKL. The V gene lost 4 bases and the J gene lost 5 bases, with 14 bases spanning the gap. DNA for the CDR3: TGCGCCAGCAGCCGGGGAAAGGGAAGGACTGAAGCTTTCTTT. Its protein product is CASSRGKGRTEAFF.

The sample holds many counts of this clonotype. The chain uses TRBV6-6 and TRBJ2-1; TRBD2 agrees at 7 bases. CDR3 length: 16 residues. V trimming: 5 bases; J trimming: 4 bases; junction bases outside the gene matches: 11. In germline, CDR1 is MNHNY, CDR2 SVGAGI (reference sequence). In DNA form, the CDR3 reads TGTGCCAGCAGTGGACTACTAGCGACCCAATACAATGAGCAGTTCTTC. This codes for CASSGLLATQYNEQFF.

The chain joins TRBV3-1 to TRBJ2-7; D unresolved. The germline V gene encodes CDR1 LGHDT and CDR2 YNNKEL (reference sequence). V was clipped by 1 base and J by 6 bases, with 13 bases between them. The CDR3 runs to 14 residues. CDR3 bases: TGTGCCAGCAGCCAAGGAGGAATTGTGGCCGAGCAGTACTTC. It yields the protein CASSQGGIVAEQYF.

The table lists this clonotype with many counts. This chain connects TRBV9 to TRBJ2-1; D may be TRBD1 (5 bases). The V end was cut by 3 bases, the J end by 3 bases, with 10 bases between. Germline CDR1 reads SGDLS; CDR2 reads YYNGEE. The CDR3 totals 14 residues. Written as DNA, the CDR3 is TGTGCCAGCAGCGCCGACAGCGACTACAATGAGCAGTTCTTC. Residues: CASSADSDYNEQFF.